The rows below give T cell receptor beta chains drawn from one sample of a study of neurological immune-mediated disorders. A single record per CDR3 protein comes from TCRdb applying MiXCR to the 5' RACE reads. Seen here are 87,000 or so distinct CDR3 sequences, around 3.6% observed once, and the top ten hold about 3%. The sample consisted of PBMCs. These receptors all come from a woman aged 50 to 60 with multiple sclerosis. Each CDR3 is given without its conserved first and last residue. The size of a clone is reported for some rows only, either as once, few or many, or as a class for expanded clones.

v_gene: TRBV6-5
abundance: many
CDR3aa: ASGQTYEQY

v_gene: TRBV7-6
abundance: many
CDR3aa: ASSPGRETQY

v_gene: TRBV4-3
abundance: few
CDR3aa: ASSLHHLTGSTLN

v_gene: TRBV7-2
abundance: many
CDR3aa: ASSPLAGGSYEQY

v_gene: TRBV18
abundance: few
CDR3aa: ASSPLSGYEQY

v_gene: TRBV6-2/TRBV6-3
abundance: many
CDR3aa: ASSYSPTGSSYEQY

v_gene: TRBV5-1
abundance: many
CDR3aa: ASSKGQARLDYGYT

v_gene: TRBV5-5
abundance: many
CDR3aa: ASSRTGGKESPLH

v_gene: TRBV5-1
abundance: -
CDR3aa: ASSAGQGLQLLH

v_gene: TRBV7-2
abundance: many
CDR3aa: ASSLVGEGYNSPLH